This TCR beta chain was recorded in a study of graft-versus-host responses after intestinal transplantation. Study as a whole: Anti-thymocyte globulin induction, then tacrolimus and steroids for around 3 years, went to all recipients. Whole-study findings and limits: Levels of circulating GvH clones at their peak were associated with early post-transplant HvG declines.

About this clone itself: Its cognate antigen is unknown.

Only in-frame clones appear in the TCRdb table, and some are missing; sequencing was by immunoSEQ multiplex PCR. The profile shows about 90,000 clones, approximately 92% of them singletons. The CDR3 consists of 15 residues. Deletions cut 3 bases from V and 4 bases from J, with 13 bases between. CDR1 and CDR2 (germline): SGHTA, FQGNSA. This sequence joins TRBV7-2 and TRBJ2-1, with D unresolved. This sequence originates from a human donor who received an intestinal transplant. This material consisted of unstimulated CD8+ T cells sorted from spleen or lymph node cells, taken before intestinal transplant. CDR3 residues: CASSFILGDYNEQFF. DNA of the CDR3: TGTGCCAGCAGCTTTATATTGGGCGATTACAATGAGCAGTTCTTC.